This record covers a single T cell receptor (beta chain). The antigen is unknown. This sample stems from a study of post-analysis software for immune sequencing data. Sequencing libraries made from TCR beta cDNA carried unique molecular identifiers. TCRdb used MiXCR to reprocess the PCR reads, holding one entry per CDR3 protein. The sample comprises about 540,000 distinct CDR3 sequences, roughly 34% of which are singletons, and around 6.1% rests with the top ten. The CDR3 consists of 17 residues. The V end was cut by 3 bases, the J end by 2 bases, with 18 bases between. Germline V gene sequence: CDR1 LNHNV, CDR2 YYDKDF (reference sequence). General observations from the study: A significant reduction in normalized Chao1 diversity was observed in multiple sclerosis patients versus controls. F measure grouped same-batch samples tightly together. Among roughly five TRBV segments more frequent in patients than controls were TRBV5-6, TRBV5-1 and TRBV20-1.

The sample consisted of blood. The chain combines TRBV15 with TRBJ2-3; perhaps D is TRBD1 or TRBD2 (5 bases each). The receptor's source is a girl aged 2-17 years with multiple sclerosis. Written as DNA, the CDR3 is TGTGCCACCAGCAGTCTAAGAGGGCCAGGGTTCACAGATACGCAGTATTTT. It codes for CATSSLRGPGFTDTQYF.